This TCR beta chain originates from a study of T cells after yellow fever vaccination. Regarding the study as a whole: A small share of clonotypes appeared in both CD4 and CD8 compartments.

The authors made TCR cDNA by 5'RACE template switching, adding a universal primer site and UMIs. TCRdb fed the 5' RACE reads into MiXCR, producing one record per CDR3 protein. This table has 60,000 to 75,000 distinct CDR3 sequences, around 7% appearing once. CDR1 and CDR2 from the germline V gene are LGHNA and YSLEER. This CDR3 is 18 amino acids long. V gave up 0 bases and J gave up 5 bases, with 19 bases separating them. This clonotype has a count of ten or more. Its antigen remains unknown. The sequence derives from a man between 18 and 29 years old who received the YFV17D yellow fever vaccine. The chain carries TRBV4-3 and TRBJ2-2, with D possibly TRBD2 on 7 matching bases. The sample here was CD8+ T cells sorted from PBMCs, taken more than 40 days after the first yellow fever vaccination. The CDR3 DNA reads TGCGCCAGCAGCCAAGATTCGGCGACGGGGGGCCTGACCGGGGAGCTGTTTTTT. Translating it yields CASSQDSATGGLTGELFF.